Listed below are T cell receptor beta chains from one sample, sequenced in a study of blood T cell repertoires in COVID-19. The repertoire was sequenced with immunoSEQ multiplex PCR; TCRdb's copy has only in-frame clones and lacks some. In the table there are about 140,000 clones, around 90% of which are singletons. Sequenced material: peripheral blood. The source of these receptors is a woman aged 45-60 years with acute or convalescent COVID-19. Each CDR3 is given with its conserved first and last residue. D genes are given only for firm matches. Some rows mark clone size as missing; the rest say once, few, many or name a class of expanded clone.

CDR3nt: TGTGCCAGCAGCGTCCAACCTGCGGGGACGTTCTCTGGGGCCAACGTCCTGACTTTC
CDR3aa: CASSVQPAGTFSGANVLTF
abundance: -
j_gene: TRBJ2-6
d_gene: -
v_gene: TRBV9

CDR3nt: TGTGCCAGCAGCTTAGAAACACAGTACAATGAGCAGTTCTTC
CDR3aa: CASSLETQYNEQFF
abundance: -
j_gene: TRBJ2-1
d_gene: -
v_gene: TRBV7-9

CDR3nt: TGTGCCAGCAGCTTGGTAGGGACAGGGAACTACGAGCAGTACTTC
CDR3aa: CASSLVGTGNYEQYF
abundance: -
j_gene: TRBJ2-7
d_gene: TRBD1
v_gene: TRBV5-4

CDR3nt: TGCGCCAGCAGCTCTAGCGGGAGAGAGAACACCGGGGAGCTGTTTTTT
CDR3aa: CASSSSGRENTGELFF
abundance: -
j_gene: TRBJ2-2
d_gene: TRBD2
v_gene: TRBV5-1

CDR3nt: TGTGCCAGCAGTTCGGGGGTAGCGGGGGCGACCACAGATACGCAGTATTTT
CDR3aa: CASSSGVAGATTDTQYF
abundance: -
j_gene: TRBJ2-3
d_gene: TRBD2
v_gene: TRBV27

CDR3nt: TGTGCCAGCAGCTTAAGTCGGAGCGGGAGGGCAGATACGCAGTATTTT
CDR3aa: CASSLSRSGRADTQYF
abundance: -
j_gene: TRBJ2-3
d_gene: TRBD2
v_gene: TRBV7-8

CDR3nt: TGTGCCAGCAGTGAAATCGCAGGGGATACACCCCTCCACTTT
CDR3aa: CASSEIAGDTPLHF
abundance: -
j_gene: TRBJ1-6
d_gene: -
v_gene: TRBV6-1

CDR3nt: TGTGCCAGCAGCCTTGAAGAGGATCAGCCCCAGCATTTT
CDR3aa: CASSLEEDQPQHF
abundance: -
j_gene: TRBJ1-5
d_gene: -
v_gene: TRBV11-1

CDR3nt: TGTGCCACGCGAACCCCAGGCTCCTACGAGCAGTACTTC
CDR3aa: CATRTPGSYEQYF
abundance: -
j_gene: TRBJ2-7
d_gene: -
v_gene: TRBV6-6

CDR3nt: TGTGCCAGTAGTATCGGCCGACAGGGCCACACTGAAGCTTTCTTT
CDR3aa: CASSIGRQGHTEAFF
abundance: -
j_gene: TRBJ1-1
d_gene: TRBD1
v_gene: TRBV19

CDR3nt: TGCGCCAGCAGTGACAAGCGGGGGGAGGGTCACGAGCAGTACTTC
CDR3aa: CASSDKRGEGHEQYF
abundance: -
j_gene: TRBJ2-7
d_gene: TRBD2
v_gene: TRBV10-1

CDR3nt: TGTGCCAGTAGTATCCAGGGGGATTCACCCCTCCACTTT
CDR3aa: CASSIQGDSPLHF
abundance: once
j_gene: TRBJ1-6
d_gene: TRBD1
v_gene: TRBV19

CDR3nt: TGTGCCAGTAGCAACCAGGGGGCCAGACTAGATCAGCCCCAGCATTTT
CDR3aa: CASSNQGARLDQPQHF
abundance: once
j_gene: TRBJ1-5
d_gene: TRBD1
v_gene: TRBV19

CDR3nt: TGCAGCGTAACTACCGGGAACTACGAGCAGTACTTC
CDR3aa: CSVTTGNYEQYF
abundance: -
j_gene: TRBJ2-7
d_gene: -
v_gene: TRBV29-1

CDR3nt: TGTGCCAGCAGCGTAGTCGAGGCCAATGAGCAGTTCTTC
CDR3aa: CASSVVEANEQFF
abundance: -
j_gene: TRBJ2-1
d_gene: -
v_gene: TRBV9

CDR3nt: TGTGCCACCAGTGATTCCACCCGGGACATCGGCTACACCTTC
CDR3aa: CATSDSTRDIGYTF
abundance: once
j_gene: TRBJ1-2
d_gene: -
v_gene: TRBV24-1

CDR3nt: TGTGCCAGCAGCTTATATTCCTTAGGACAGCATGGCTACACCTTC
CDR3aa: CASSLYSLGQHGYTF
abundance: -
j_gene: TRBJ1-2
d_gene: -
v_gene: TRBV7-2